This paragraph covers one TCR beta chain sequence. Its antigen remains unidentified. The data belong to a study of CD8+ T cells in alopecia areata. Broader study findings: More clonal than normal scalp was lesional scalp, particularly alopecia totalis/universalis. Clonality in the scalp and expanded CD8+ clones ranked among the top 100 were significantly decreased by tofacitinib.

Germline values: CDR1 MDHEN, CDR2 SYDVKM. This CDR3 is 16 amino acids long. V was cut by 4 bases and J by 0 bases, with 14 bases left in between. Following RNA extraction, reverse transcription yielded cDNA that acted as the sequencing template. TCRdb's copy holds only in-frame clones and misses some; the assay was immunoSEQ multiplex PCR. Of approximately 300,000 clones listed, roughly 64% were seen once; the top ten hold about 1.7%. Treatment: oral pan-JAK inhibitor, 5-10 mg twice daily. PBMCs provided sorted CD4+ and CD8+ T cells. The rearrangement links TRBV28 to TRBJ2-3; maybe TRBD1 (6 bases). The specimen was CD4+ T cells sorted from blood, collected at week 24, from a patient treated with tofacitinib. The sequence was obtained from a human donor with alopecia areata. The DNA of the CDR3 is TGTGCCAGCAGTTCCCCGGGACACCCTAGCACAGATACGCAGTATTTT. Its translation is CASSSPGHPSTDTQYF.